This TCR beta chain is drawn from a study of shared clonotypes between healthy human individuals. Across the study: Researchers assigned three CD4 naive, three CD4 memory, two CD8 naive and one CD8 memory plate to each donor.

Naivety among CD8 cells was defined by CD45RO negativity and positive CCR7 selection, thereby excluding terminally differentiated effector memory CD45RA+ cells. Whole-study findings and limits: The rarefaction results pointed to incomplete sorted-subset sequencing despite large depth. Donor clonotype sharing was expected to depend on sequencing depth. What naive subsets generally showed was a larger estimated richness than memory subsets showed.

The protocol was immunoSEQ multiplex PCR, while the TCRdb copy is restricted to in-frame clones and leaves out a portion. The data show around 2,000,000 clones, approximately 94% seen once. Of note for this clone: Its specificity is not known.

The receptor was isolated from a man younger than 30 in good health. Sequencing was performed on naive CD8+ T cells sorted from blood.

The DNA of the CDR3 is TGTGCCTGGAGTACGACGGTTAGCACAGATACGCAGTATTTT. This sequence encodes CAWSTTVSTDTQYF. The chain couples TRBV30 to TRBJ2-3; D remains unclear. Trimming removed 2 bases at V and 0 bases at J, with 9 bases between. CDR3 length equals 14 residues. Germline V gives CDR1 GTSNPN, CDR2 SVGIG (reference sequence).